The sequence of this TCR beta chain was determined in a study of T cell repertoires in cytomegalovirus infection. There are many counts of this clonotype. Its antigen remains unidentified. Each CDR3 protein gets one entry after TCRdb re-called the reads with MiXCR. The sample includes about 770,000 distinct CDR3 sequences, about 29% of them seen just once. Germline V gives CDR1 SGHTA, CDR2 FQGTGA. V was clipped by 4 bases and J by 5 bases; unmatched bases: 5. The CDR3 runs to 15 residues. The chain has TRBV7-3 and TRBJ2-5; 12 bases are a match to TRBD2. The TCR comes from a human donor in good health (CMV status not recorded). Some clones in this sample may be carry-over from other donors' samples. This specimen was cultured CD8+ T cells from PBMCs, taken from culture after CMV antigen stimulation. CDR3 residues: CASSSLAGGLETQYF. CDR3 DNA sequence: TGTGCCAGCAGCTCTCTAGCGGGGGGGCTTGAGACCCAGTACTTC.